These T cell receptor beta chains were read from a single sample in a study of OX40 agonist ivuxolimab in advanced cancers. Only in-frame clones appear in the TCRdb table, and some are missing; sequencing was by immunoSEQ multiplex PCR. The sample lists some 76,000 clones, roughly 86% occurring once. The specimen was CD4+ or CD8+ T cells sorted from blood, collected in a trial of the OX40 agonist ivuxolimab. The receptors come from an adult with an advanced solid tumor such as melanoma, head and neck, liver or kidney cancer. The CDR3 runs from the conserved cysteine through the conserved F or W. The D gene is left open where the match is weak. Rows give clone size only sometimes, using once, few, many, or a class for an expanded clone.

d_gene | j_gene | v_gene | abundance | CDR3nt | CDR3aa
. | TRBJ2-7 | TRBV2 | . | TGTGCCAGCAGCTTAACAGGGATCTCCTACGAGCAGTACTTC | CASSLTGISYEQYF
. | TRBJ1-6 | TRBV9 | . | TGTGCCAGCAGCGAAGACACCCCGGGGTCACCCCTCCACTTT | CASSEDTPGSPLHF
. | TRBJ1-4 | TRBV13 | few | TGTGCCAGCAGCTTAGGAGCAACTAATGAAAAACTGTTTTTT | CASSLGATNEKLFF
. | TRBJ2-2 | TRBV14 | . | TGTGCCAGCAGCCAGGCCTACGGGGCGAACACCGGGGAGCTGTTTTTT | CASSQAYGANTGELFF
TRBD1 | TRBJ1-4 | TRBV30 | . | TGTGCCTGGAGTGACAGGGGAGCGGCTAATGAAAAACTGTTTTTT | CAWSDRGAANEKLFF
. | TRBJ2-5 | TRBV7-7 | . | TGTGCTAGCAGCTTAGCCTTATGGGACAAAGAGACCCAGTACTTC | CASSLALWDKETQYF
TRBD1 | TRBJ2-5 | TRBV5-4 | . | TGTGCCAGCAGCTCCCCGACAGGGACAGAAGAGACCCAGTACTTC | CASSSPTGTEETQYF
TRBD1 | TRBJ2-1 | TRBV5-5 | . | TGTGCCAGCAGCATCGGACAGGGGAGGGGACGGAACAATGAGCAGTTCTTC | CASSIGQGRGRNNEQFF
TRBD2 | TRBJ2-2 | TRBV10-2 | . | TGCGCCAGCACCCCGACTAGCGGAGGGACCGGGGAGCTGTTTTTT | CASTPTSGGTGELFF
. | TRBJ2-3 | TRBV19 | few | TGTGCCAGTAGTCCGGGACCCCGCACAGATACGCAGTATTTT | CASSPGPRTDTQYF
TRBD2 | TRBJ2-2 | TRBV9 | . | TGTGCCAGCAGCGCGGGACTAGCGGCCGGGGAGCTGTTTTTT | CASSAGLAAGELFF
. | TRBJ1-5 | TRBV28 | . | TGTGCCAGCAGCCTTCCCCGGGTCGGGGGACGGCAGCCCCAGCATTTT | CASSLPRVGGRQPQHF
. | TRBJ1-5 | TRBV15 | . | TGTGCCACCAGCACGGGCCACCAGGGAGTAGGTCAGCCCCAGCATTTT | CATSTGHQGVGQPQHF
. | TRBJ1-1 | TRBV5-1 | . | TGCGCCAGCAGCTCCGGGACCTTGAACACTGAAGCTTTCTTT | CASSSGTLNTEAFF
TRBD1 | TRBJ2-7 | TRBV7-8 | . | TGTGCCAGCGCCGGGACAGGGGTAGGCGAGCAGTACTTC | CASAGTGVGEQYF
. | TRBJ2-3 | TRBV10-3 | . | TGTGCCATCAGTGATCGGGGAGGCACAGATACGCAGTATTTT | CAISDRGGTDTQYF
TRBD2 | TRBJ2-1 | TRBV7-8 | . | TGTGCCAGCAGCTTAGCGCGGGGACTAGCGGGGGGGACTTACAATGAGCAGTTCTTC | CASSLARGLAGGTYNEQFF
TRBD1 | TRBJ1-5 | TRBV7-8 | once | TGTGCCAGCAGCTTAGGAAGGGACAGGGGATATCAGCCCCAGCATTTT | CASSLGRDRGYQPQHF
TRBD1 | TRBJ2-4 | TRBV14 | . | TGTGCCAGCAGCCAAGAGGGACAGGGAGAAAACATTCAGTACTTC | CASSQEGQGENIQYF
. | TRBJ1-6 | TRBV30 | . | TGTGCCTGGAGTGAATGGAGGGGCACATCCCGTAGCTCCTATAATTCACCCCTCCACTTT | CAWSEWRGTSRSSYNSPLHF
. | TRBJ2-1 | TRBV7-2 | . | TGTGCCAGCAGCTTAGGAAGAGGGTCGGGGAGAAGGTATAATGAGCAGTTCTTC | CASSLGRGSGRRYNEQFF
TRBD2 | TRBJ2-3 | TRBV7-8 | . | TGTGCCAGCAGCCCCTTGATCGCAGCGGGGCAAAAGGATACGCAGTATTTT | CASSPLIAAGQKDTQYF
TRBD2 | TRBJ2-7 | TRBV7-9 | . | TGTGCCAGCAGCCCCAGACTAGCGGGGGGCTCCGAGCAGTACTTC | CASSPRLAGGSEQYF
. | TRBJ2-1 | TRBV7-3 | few | TGTGCCAGCAGCTTAACCGGTGACGGAAATGAGCAGTTCTTC | CASSLTGDGNEQFF
. | TRBJ1-1 | TRBV28 | once | TGTGCCACCACGACCCTCTCGGACAGCGGGGCGAACACTGAAGCTTTCTTT | CATTTLSDSGANTEAFF
. | TRBJ2-7 | TRBV6-6 | . | TGTGCCAGCAGTTATGTACCCGAAGACGAGCAGTACTTC | CASSYVPEDEQYF
. | TRBJ1-1 | TRBV6-1 | medium-sized | TGTGCCTCCAGGGTGGGATCGGCTACTGAAGCTTTCTTT | CASRVGSATEAFF
TRBD1 | TRBJ1-2 | TRBV7-2 | . | TGTGCCAGCACCCTGGACAGGGGCCCCCACTATGGCTACACCTTC | CASTLDRGPHYGYTF
. | TRBJ2-1 | TRBV7-9 | . | TGTGCCAGCAGTTCCTCTGGGAACAATGAGCAGTTCTTC | CASSSSGNNEQFF
. | TRBJ1-4 | TRBV19 | . | TGTGCCAGTAGTATACCCGGGACCTTCAGGGAACTGTTTTTT | CASSIPGTFRELFF
. | TRBJ2-1 | TRBV30 | few | TGTGCCTGGAGTCGAGTGCTACCTGAGCAGTTCTTC | CAWSRVLPEQFF
. | TRBJ2-7 | TRBV29-1 | . | TGCAGCGTCCCGGGCCAGGGGTTCTACGAGCAGTACTTC | CSVPGQGFYEQYF
. | TRBJ2-5 | TRBV7-3 | . | TGTGCCAGCAGCCCACAGGGTACCGAGGATGAGACCCAGTACTTC | CASSPQGTEDETQYF
. | TRBJ1-5 | TRBV6-6 | few | TGTGCCAGCAGTCTGGCAGACGTCAATCAGCCCCAGCATTTT | CASSLADVNQPQHF
. | TRBJ2-1 | TRBV7-7 | . | TGTGCTAGCAGCAATCAGGAGGGCAATGAGCAGTTCTTC | CASSNQEGNEQFF
TRBD2 | TRBJ2-7 | TRBV9 | . | TGTGCCAGCAGCCCCCGAGGAGGCGGGAGAGTCAGCGAGCAGTACTTC | CASSPRGGGRVSEQYF
. | TRBJ1-1 | TRBV5-1 | . | TGCGCCAGCACCCCGGCCGTGAACACTGAAGCTTTCTTT | CASTPAVNTEAFF
. | TRBJ1-5 | TRBV15 | . | TGTGCCACGGGACCGAGCTATAGCAATCAGCCCCAGCATTTT | CATGPSYSNQPQHF
. | TRBJ1-5 | TRBV19 | . | TGTGCCAGTAGCCGCCTGGTTGGGGGAGATAGCAATCAGCCCCAGCATTTT | CASSRLVGGDSNQPQHF
. | TRBJ2-5 | TRBV5-1 | once | TGCGCCAGCAGCTCCCAAGAGACCCAGTACTTC | CASSSQETQYF
TRBD1 | TRBJ1-5 | TRBV7-2 | . | TGTGCCAGCAGCGCTACAGGGGGCAGGGGTCAGCCCCAGCATTTT | CASSATGGRGQPQHF
. | TRBJ1-3 | TRBV5-6 | few | TGTGCCAGCAACCGGTGGGGTCTTCCTGGAAACACCATATATTTT | CASNRWGLPGNTIYF